This paragraph reports one T cell receptor beta chain. The sample belongs to a study of T cell changes during pregnancy in multiple sclerosis. The V and J ends lost 7 bases and 4 bases respectively, with 16 bases between them. The CDR3 is 14 residues long. Germline V gene lookup returns CDR1 MNHNY and CDR2 SVGAGI (reference sequence). Clones were read by immunoSEQ multiplex PCR, and TCRdb kept only the in-frame ones, dropping some. The top ten hold 5% to 5.5% of the sample, which has about 53,000 clones, around 87% seen once. This TCR was sampled from a female donor in good health, enrolled as a control in a pregnancy study. The rearrangement links TRBV6-6 to TRBJ1-2, with D perhaps matching TRBD1 (5 bases). Sample: peripheral blood, taken after pregnancy. CDR3 nucleotide sequence: TGTGCCAGCACCCTTACGACAGCCAGCTATGGCTACACCTTC. Amino acid sequence: CASTLTTASYGYTF.